This TCR beta chain was found in a study of cytomegalovirus exposure and HLA in healthy donors. Study-wide results and caveats: The HLA-A and HLA-B alleles of most subjects were reportedly predicted accurately from TCR beta sequences. A missense DCLRE1C variant was associated with V- and J-gene trimming of TCR beta chains in a later analysis, and an independent cohort replicated the association. The likely origin of a cluster of highly shared sequence variants was a sequencing artifact. Reportedly, cytomegalovirus status was diagnosed with high sensitivity and specificity.

Per the germline V gene, CDR1 is SEHNR and CDR2 is FQNEAQ (reference sequence). CDR3 size: 17 residues. V lost 5 bases and J 3 bases, leaving 22 bases between the germline ends. In the PCR, 60 Vbeta and 13 Jbeta primers were used. The method was immunoSEQ multiplex PCR; TCRdb's version includes in-frame clones alone and lacks a portion of them. The data contain about 130,000 clones, around 73% of them seen just once; the ten biggest clones take up approximately 1.2%. In its sample, this clone was seen once. The antigen remains unidentified. This receptor was obtained from a man aged 50-59 years in good health and CMV-seronegative. The J gene is TRBJ1-2, the V gene TRBV7-9, with D perhaps matching TRBD1 (5 bases). Sequencing was carried out using PBMCs. CDR3 loop: CASSTRPGHQTDYGYTF. The DNA for the CDR3 is TGTGCCAGCAGCACACGACCCGGACACCAGACAGACTATGGCTACACCTTC.